These 27 T cell receptor beta chains share one sample of origin, sequenced in a study of shared clonotypes between healthy human individuals. Method: immunoSEQ multiplex PCR; TCRdb's copy keeps in-frame clones and lacks some. The table records hundreds of thousands of clones, around 95% of them present only once. CD8 cells regarded as naive lacked CD45RO, were positively chosen for CCR7, and omitted terminally differentiated effector memory CD45RA+ cells. What was sequenced was naive CD8+ T cells sorted from blood. The receptors derive from a woman aged 25 to 39 in good health.

CDR3 DNA: TGTGCCAGTAGTATAGATGTGGAATATAGCACAGATACGCAGTATTTT. Translating it yields CASSIDVEYSTDTQYF. The chain is built from TRBV19 and TRBJ2-3; the D is unclear. The CDR3 loop spans 16 amino acids. The V and J ends lost 0 bases and 0 bases respectively, with 10 bases between them. CDR1 and CDR2 from the germline V gene are LNHDA and SQIVND (reference sequence).

The CDR3, as DNA: TGTGCCAGCAGCGTAGAGTATGGGGGGTCCTACGAGCAGTACTTC. Protein product: CASSVEYGGSYEQYF. The chain is built from TRBV9 and TRBJ2-5; D possibly corresponds to TRBD2 (6 bases). The J call may be faulty, since TRBJ2-7 better matches the DNA end. Germline CDR1 SGDLS, CDR2 YYNGEE. This CDR3 comprises 15 residues.

The V call is TRBV23-1, the J call TRBJ2-7; 7 nucleotides match TRBD1. TRBV23-1 is filed as an ORF, its function uncertain. J was trimmed by 3 bases and V by 4 bases; bases with no gene match: 12. CDR3 size: 16 residues. CDR3 region: CASSPLVGQLVYEQYF. Here the CDR3 DNA reads TGCGCCAGCAGTCCCCTCGTGGGACAGCTAGTCTACGAGCAGTACTTC.

The chain links TRBV27 to TRBJ1-5; 8 nucleotides line up with TRBD1. The CDR3 extends over 14 amino acids. The V and J ends lost 6 bases and 7 bases, in that order; junction bases with no gene match: 8. The V gene's germline CDR1 is MNHEY and CDR2 SMNVEV (reference sequence). In DNA, the CDR3 is TGTGCCAGCAGGATTGTGCAGGGGGCCCAGCCCCAGCATTTT. Amino acid sequence: CASRIVQGAQPQHF.

This chain joins TRBV27 and TRBJ2-7, with a weak D call TRBD2 (6 bases). CDR1 is MNHEY, CDR2 SMNVEV, per germline (reference sequence). The CDR3 has 16 residues. V lost 3 bases and J lost 0, with 15 bases in between. Here the CDR3 DNA reads TGTGCCAGCAGTTTTGAGGCGGGAATGAGCTCCTACGAGCAGTACTTC. It encodes CASSFEAGMSSYEQYF.

The chain uses TRBV13 and TRBJ2-2, with 12 bases matching TRBD2. This CDR3 has 15 residues. V shed 10 bases and J 2 bases; nucleotides not matched to a gene: 5. CDR1 PRHDT and CDR2 FYEKMQ come from the germline V gene (reference sequence). The DNA of the CDR3 is TGTGCCACCGACGGACTAGCGGGAAACACCGGGGAGCTGTTTTTT. Protein product: CATDGLAGNTGELFF.

The J gene is TRBJ2-3, the V gene TRBV27; D possibly corresponds to TRBD2 (6 bases). The CDR3 is made up of 19 amino acids. Germline assignment: CDR1 MNHEY and CDR2 SMNVEV (reference sequence). The V end was cut by 4 bases, the J end by 2 bases, with 25 bases between. CDR3 in amino acids: CASSSPGTADPLNTDTQYF. The DNA of the CDR3 is TGTGCCAGCAGTTCCCCTGGGACTGCCGATCCGCTTAACACAGATACGCAGTATTTT.

The chain links TRBV19 to TRBJ2-7, with a tentative D call TRBD2 (6 bases). Trimming removed 1 base at V and 2 bases at J, with 15 bases between. This CDR3 is built from 16 residues. Per germline, CDR1 LNHDA and CDR2 SQIVND (reference sequence). In DNA, the CDR3 is TGTGCCAGTAGTATAGTCGGGAGTTCCGTAACCTACGAGCAGTACTTC. Its protein is CASSIVGSSVTYEQYF. The variable domain in full, with the rest retrieved from reference TRBV19 and TRBJ2-7, is DGGITQSPKYLFRKEGQNVTLSCEQNLNHDAMYWYRQDPGQGLRLIYYSQIVNDFQKGDIAEGYSVSREKKESFPLTVTSAQKNPTAFYLCASSIVGSSVTYEQYFGPGTRLTVT.

The rearrangement joins TRBV28 to TRBJ1-1; D unclear. The germline gives CDR1 MDHEN, CDR2 SYDVKM. The germline V and J ends were trimmed by 5 bases and 3 bases, with 7 bases remaining between them. The CDR3 loop spans 12 amino acids. The DNA of the CDR3 is TGTGCCAGCAGTCGTCTCGACACTGAAGCTTTCTTT. Translating gives CASSRLDTEAFF.

Turning to this clone: Other DNA sequences within the sample encode an identical CDR3. CDR3 nucleotide sequence: TGTGCCAGCAGCCTCGGTTCCAACACCGGGGAGCTGTTTTTT. Amino acid sequence: CASSLGSNTGELFF. The chain employs TRBV11-2 and TRBJ2-2, with no clear D. V dropped 5 bases and J dropped 2 bases, with 9 bases sitting between them. Germline V gene sequence: CDR1 SGHAT, CDR2 FQNNGV. The CDR3 is 14 amino acids.

In this sample, this clone turned up once. The chain combines TRBV5-8 with TRBJ2-7, with D uncertain. Germline CDR1 is SGHTS and CDR2 is YDEGEE. Trimming pared 0 bases from V and 0 bases from J, leaving 7 bases between. This CDR3 comprises 14 residues. The CDR3 DNA reads TGTGCCAGCAGCTTGGGACGGCCCTCCTACGAGCAGTACTTC. Its protein product is CASSLGRPSYEQYF.

J is TRBJ2-7 and V is TRBV19, with D perhaps being TRBD1 or TRBD2 (5 bases each). Trimming stripped 2 bases from V and 4 bases from J, with 12 bases between. The CDR3 is 14 residues long. In germline, CDR1 is LNHDA, CDR2 SQIVND (reference sequence). CDR3 in amino acids: CASSITGPGYEQYF. The CDR3 coding sequence is TGTGCCAGTAGTATAACGGGGCCGGGATACGAGCAGTACTTC.

This chain links TRBV19 with TRBJ1-1, with a weak D call TRBD1 (5 bases). This CDR3 is 17 amino acids long. Trimming pared 4 bases from V and 1 base from J, leaving 19 bases between. Germline V gene sequence: CDR1 LNHDA, CDR2 SQIVND (reference sequence). CDR3 in DNA: TGTGCCAGTAGTAATGGGGTCCAGGGAGCAGAGAACACTGAAGCTTTCTTT. This encodes CASSNGVQGAENTEAFF.

The chain recombines TRBV6-5 with TRBJ1-5; D is perhaps TRBD1 (5 bases). This CDR3 comprises 15 residues. V gave up 0 bases and J gave up 7 bases, with 13 bases separating them. CDR1 and CDR2 from the germline V gene are MNHEY and SVGAGI. The CDR3 spells CASSYSRGGGQPQHF. CDR3 DNA sequence: TGTGCCAGCAGTTACTCGAGGGGTGGAGGCCAGCCCCAGCATTTT.

The genes are TRBV7-8 and TRBJ2-1; TRBD2 matches 7 bases. The V and J ends lost 3 bases and 4 bases, in that order; junction bases with no gene match: 6. The CDR3 totals 15 residues. Per the germline V gene, CDR1 is SGHVS and CDR2 is FQNEAQ. In DNA form, the CDR3 reads TGTGCCAGCAGCTTGGGAGCGGGGTATTACAATGAGCAGTTCTTC. Its translation is CASSLGAGYYNEQFF.

V usage is TRBV28 and J usage is TRBJ1-4; TRBD1 agrees at 7 bases. The CDR3 has 16 residues. V trimming: 5 bases; J trimming: 0 bases; junction bases outside the gene matches: 6. In germline, CDR1 is MDHEN, CDR2 SYDVKM. The CDR3 region has the DNA TGTGCCAGCAGTCTCCCACAGGGGACAACTAATGAAAAACTGTTTTTT. It yields the protein CASSLPQGTTNEKLFF. Filled out from reference TRBV28 and TRBJ1-4, the complete variable domain reads DVKVTQSSRYLVKRTGEKVFLECVQDMDHENMFWYRQDPGLGLRLIYFSYDVKMKEKGDIPEGYSVSREKKERFSLILESASTNQTSMYLCASSLPQGTTNEKLFFGSGTQLSVL.

A note on this clone: Distinct nucleotide sequences in the sample also encode this CDR3. The CDR3 sequence is CASSLGAGEQFF. The CDR3 DNA reads as TGTGCCAGCAGCTTAGGGGCCGGGGAGCAGTTCTTC. The J gene is TRBJ2-1, the V gene TRBV13, with unresolved D. Per the germline V gene, CDR1 is PRHDT and CDR2 is FYEKMQ (reference sequence). The CDR3 runs 12 residues. Trimming left V 0 bases short and J 10 bases short, with 7 bases between.

The CDR3 region has the DNA TGTGCCAGCAGCCGGACTAGCGGAAACACAGATACGCAGTATTTT. It translates to CASSRTSGNTDTQYF. V gene TRBV13 combines with J gene TRBJ2-3; TRBD2 aligns across 10 bases. The J segment lost 2 bases and the V segment lost 5 bases, leaving 4 bases of the junction unmatched. The CDR3 has 15 residues. The V gene's germline CDR1 is PRHDT and CDR2 FYEKMQ (reference sequence).

The V call is TRBV7-6, the J call TRBJ2-2; the D is unclear. The germline V gene has CDR1 SGHVS and CDR2 FNYEAQ. V lost 5 bases to trimming and J lost 2 bases, with 3 bases between them. CDR3 size: 12 residues. CDR3 in DNA: TGTGCCAGCAGCCCAAACACCGGGGAGCTGTTTTTT. This translates into CASSPNTGELFF.

This chain links TRBV7-6 with TRBJ2-3; no definite D call. Trimming cost V 1 base and J 3 bases, with 8 bases left between them. Germline CDR1 is SGHVS and CDR2 is FNYEAQ. The CDR3 has 14 amino acids. CDR3 sequence: CASSLEGWTDTQYF. The DNA of the CDR3 is TGTGCCAGCAGCTTAGAGGGTTGGACAGATACGCAGTATTTT.

The V call is TRBV5-1, the J call TRBJ2-5; 7 bases are shared with TRBD1. CDR1 SGHRS and CDR2 YFSETQ come from the germline V gene. The CDR3 sequence is 16 residues long. J was trimmed by 3 bases and V by 2 bases; bases with no gene match: 10. The CDR3 DNA is TGCGCCAGCAGCTTTCCCCGCCAGGGGGTGGAAGAGACCCAGTACTTC. Encoded protein: CASSFPRQGVEETQYF.

The rearrangement joins TRBV2 to TRBJ1-1; D call uncertain. There are 11 residues in the CDR3. The V end was cut by 8 bases, the J end by 5 bases, with 9 bases between. Germline values: CDR1 SNHLY, CDR2 FYNNEI. CDR3 coding DNA: TGTGCCAGCTCGACGCGGACTGAAGCTTTCTTT. Its protein is CASSTRTEAFF.

J is TRBJ2-2 and V is TRBV4-1, with TRBD2 matching 7 bases. CDR1 and CDR2 from the germline V gene are MGHRA and YSYEKL. J gave up 5 bases and V 0 bases, and 6 bases lay outside the gene matches. This CDR3 has 16 residues. The CDR3 DNA reads as TGCGCCAGCAGCCAAGAGTCGCGGGAGCGAACCGGGGAGCTGTTTTTT. It is translated as CASSQESRERTGELFF.

This chain uses TRBV27 with TRBJ2-5, with D possibly matching TRBD2 (6 bases). The J call may be mistaken, given a closer DNA end match to TRBJ2-7. The CDR3 consists of 13 residues. Germline CDR1 reads MNHEY; CDR2 reads SMNVEV (reference sequence). CDR3 bases: TGTGCCAGCAGTCCCGGGGACTTCTACGAGCAGTACTTC. Its translation is CASSPGDFYEQYF.

V gene TRBV2 combines with J gene TRBJ2-7; 15 nucleotides match TRBD2. V shed 0 bases, J shed 3 bases, and the junction held 6 bases outside the gene matches. The CDR3 runs to 18 residues. Germline CDR1 reads SNHLY; CDR2 reads FYNNEI. CDR3 sequence (DNA): TGTGCCAGCAGTGAAGCCCTCGGACTAGCGGGAGGGAGCTACGAGCAGTACTTC. Amino acids: CASSEALGLAGGSYEQYF.

The chain's CDR3 is CSADLSTEAFF. CDR3 coding DNA: TGCAGTGCTGATCTCTCCACTGAAGCTTTCTTT. The J gene is TRBJ1-1, the V gene TRBV20-1; unclear D gene. V gave up 5 bases and J gave up 4 bases, with 8 bases separating them. The germline gives CDR1 DFQATT, CDR2 SNEGSKA (reference sequence). This CDR3 comprises 11 residues.

Worth noting for this clone: In the same sample, other DNA sequences code for this CDR3. This chain uses TRBV29-1 with TRBJ2-7; D possibly corresponds to TRBD2 (7 bases). Trimming shortened V by 4 bases and J by 2 bases, and 12 bases separated the two germline ends. CDR3 length: 13 amino acids. From germline, CDR1 is SQVTM and CDR2 ANQGSEA. For the CDR3, the DNA is TGCAGCGTTGGGGGGGGCAGAGCCTACGAGCAGTACTTC. As protein: CSVGGGRAYEQYF.